This entry concerns a single T cell receptor (beta chain). The sample comes from a study of blood T cell repertoires in COVID-19. For the study at large: Samples representing acute and convalescent COVID-19 were sourced from the United States, Italy and Spain. PBMCs, B-cell-depleted T cells, or T cells were the source of the cDNA or gDNA that made up the material.

In terms of age and location, participants ranged from roughly 18 to 100 years and lived in about 25 US areas. Cohort placement rested on clinical history that participants reported themselves. Assay used: immunoSEQ multiplex PCR; TCRdb lists only in-frame clones, some missing. The table has some 290,000 clones, approximately 91% seen once. Germline V gene lookup returns CDR1 SGHTS and CDR2 YDEGEE. The CDR3 spans 16 residues. Between the trimmed V and J ends, which lost 0 bases and 5 bases, there was a span of 14 bases. The genes are TRBV5-8 and TRBJ2-2, with a tentative D call TRBD1 (6 bases). The sequence derives from a young woman who had been exposed to COVID-19. Material for sequencing was PBMCs or T cells enriched from blood (not recorded which). DNA for the CDR3: TGTGCCAGCAGCTTGGCAGCAGGGGCTCGTACCGGGGAGCTGTTTTTT. It specifies CASSLAAGARTGELFF.